What follows are 25 T cell receptor beta chains derived from one specimen sequenced in a study of T cell repertoires in cytomegalovirus infection. These receptors' targets are unknown. In TCRdb, the reads were re-called with MiXCR into one record per CDR3 protein. The sample gives 700,000 to 850,000 distinct CDR3 sequences, about 33% of which show up once; around 11% is in the top ten. This specimen was cultured CD8+ T cells from PBMCs, taken from culture after CMV antigen stimulation. The source of these receptors is a human donor in good health (CMV status not recorded). Some clones in this sample may be carry-over from other donors' samples.

This clonotype was detected a few times. The chain combines TRBV27 with TRBJ2-5; a possible D gene is TRBD1 (7 bases). Germline V gene sequence: CDR1 MNHEY, CDR2 SMNVEV (reference sequence). V gave up 4 bases and J gave up 3 bases, with 18 bases separating them. This CDR3 has 16 residues. In nucleotides, the CDR3 is TGTGCCAGCAGTTCGTGGAGGAGGGGGCGCGAAGAGACCCAGTACTTC. This sequence encodes CASSSWRRGREETQYF.

The gene calls are TRBV7-9 and TRBJ2-1; D assignment may be TRBD1 or TRBD2 (5 bases each). The V and J ends lost 4 bases and 6 bases respectively, with 16 bases between them. The length of the CDR3 is 15 residues. CDR1 is SEHNR and CDR2 is FQNEAQ in the germline V gene (reference sequence). The CDR3 spells CASSSWDQGANEQFF. In DNA, the CDR3 is TGTGCCAGCAGCTCTTGGGACCAGGGTGCCAATGAGCAGTTCTTC.

The chain has TRBV6-1 and TRBJ2-1; D is undetermined. V was shortened by 1 base and J by 0 bases, with 10 bases between the two germline ends. This CDR3 has 16 amino acids. In germline, CDR1 is MNHNS, CDR2 SASEGT. The CDR3 DNA reads TGTGCCAGCAGTGAAGATGGTGACGGCTCCTACAATGAGCAGTTCTTC. It specifies CASSEDGDGSYNEQFF.

This sequence joins TRBV19 and TRBJ2-7; the match to TRBD2 covers 9 bases. This CDR3 contains 15 residues. Germline values: CDR1 LNHDA, CDR2 SQIVND (reference sequence). With 5 bases clipped from V and 1 base from J, the junction kept 6 bases outside the gene matches. The CDR3 loop is CASSPGLAPSYEQYF. The CDR3 bases are TGTGCCAGTAGTCCTGGACTAGCGCCATCCTACGAGCAGTACTTC.

The gene calls are TRBV6-6 and TRBJ2-7; possible D gene TRBD1, 5 bases. Germline values: CDR1 MNHNY, CDR2 SVGAGI (reference sequence). CDR3 length: 13 residues. Between the trimmed V and J ends, which lost 4 bases and 3 bases, there was a span of 10 bases. The CDR3 is CASSSQENYEQYF. The CDR3 DNA sequence: TGTGCCAGCAGTTCACAGGAGAACTACGAGCAGTACTTC.

This clonotype has more than one count but fewer than ten. The V and J genes are TRBV12-3 or TRBV12-4 and TRBJ2-7; D might be TRBD2 (6 bases). The CDR3 is made up of 14 amino acids. Trimming removed 4 bases from V and 5 bases from J, with 15 bases in between. CDR3 region: CASSWGEGPHEQYV. The CDR3 DNA reads as TGTGCCAGCAGTTGGGGGGAAGGGCCCCACGAGCAGTACGTC.

The rearrangement uses TRBV5-8 and TRBJ2-7; possible D gene TRBD1, 6 bases. The germline V gene has CDR1 SGHTS and CDR2 YDEGEE. The CDR3 sequence is 15 residues long. Trimming left V 2 bases short and J 0 bases short, with 12 bases between. CDR3 sequence reads: CASSFGDTGSYEQYF. CDR3 DNA sequence: TGTGCCAGCAGCTTCGGGGACACCGGCTCCTACGAGCAGTACTTC.

The J gene is TRBJ1-2, the V gene TRBV28; D unresolved. The CDR3 extends over 13 amino acids. Trimming stripped 3 bases from V and 3 bases from J, with 8 bases between. Germline lookup yields CDR1 MDHEN and CDR2 SYDVKM. The CDR3 sequence is CASSFLGDYGYTF. CDR3 DNA: TGTGCCAGCAGTTTTCTGGGTGACTATGGCTACACCTTC.

This clonotype was seen more than once but under ten times. The gene calls are TRBV7-2 and TRBJ2-7; a weak D match, TRBD1 (6 bases). This CDR3 contains 14 residues. Germline V lookup: CDR1 SGHTA, CDR2 FQGNSA. V lost 4 bases to trimming and J lost 2 bases, with 12 bases between them. Here the CDR3 reads CASSSWDTTYEQYV. The CDR3 DNA is TGTGCCAGCAGCTCGTGGGACACCACCTACGAGCAGTACGTC.

This clonotype was seen more than once but under ten times. V usage is TRBV12-3 or TRBV12-4 and J usage is TRBJ2-1, with 10 bases lining up with TRBD2. This CDR3 has 13 amino acids. The ends lost 10 bases at V and 7 bases at J; junction bases unmatched: 7. The CDR3: CAIGTSVVNEQFF. CDR3 DNA: TGTGCCATCGGGACTAGCGTCGTGAATGAGCAGTTCTTC.

J is TRBJ1-4 and V is TRBV7-9; 11 nucleotides match TRBD1. V was pared by 3 bases and J by 6 bases, with 6 bases of the junction left unmatched. Per germline, CDR1 SEHNR and CDR2 FQNEAQ (reference sequence). The CDR3 contains 16 residues. CDR3 in amino acids: CASSFSDRGLHEKLFF. DNA for the CDR3: TGTGCCAGCAGCTTTTCGGACAGGGGGCTACATGAAAAACTGTTTTTT.

This clonotype was counted only a few times. This rearrangement joins TRBV12-3 or TRBV12-4 to TRBJ2-1, with D maybe TRBD2 (7 bases). V lost 3 bases and J 9 bases, leaving 24 bases between the germline ends. This CDR3 is 17 amino acids long. The CDR3 is CASSFWVGGPEYGEQFF. Written as DNA, the CDR3 is TGTGCCAGCAGTTTTTGGGTGGGGGGGCCTGAATATGGTGAGCAGTTCTTC.

This sequence joins TRBV12-3 or TRBV12-4 and TRBJ2-3, with 10 positions matching TRBD1. The V gene end was trimmed by 5 bases and the J gene end by 3 bases; junction bases not matched to a gene: 5. CDR3 size: 15 residues. CDR3 protein: CASSRTGGGTDTQYF. CDR3 bases: TGTGCCAGCAGTCGGACAGGGGGTGGGACAGATACGCAGTATTTT.

The CDR3 spells CASSIDPDRVWTEAFF. In nucleotides, the CDR3 is TGTGCCAGTAGTATAGATCCCGACAGGGTATGGACTGAAGCTTTCTTT. The chain couples TRBV19 to TRBJ1-1, with TRBD1 matching 7 bases. CDR1 and CDR2 from the germline V gene are LNHDA and SQIVND (reference sequence). The CDR3 is 16 amino acids. The V and J ends lost 0 bases and 5 bases, in that order; junction bases with no gene match: 9. Looking up the rest from reference TRBV19 and TRBJ1-1 gives the full variable domain: DGGITQSPKYLFRKEGQNVTLSCEQNLNHDAMYWYRQDPGQGLRLIYYSQIVNDFQKGDIAEGYSVSREKKESFPLTVTSAQKNPTAFYLCASSIDPDRVWTEAFFGQGTRLTVV.

This sequence joins TRBV5-5 and TRBJ1-1; TRBD1 agrees at 7 bases. V trimming: 2 bases; J trimming: 11 bases; junction bases outside the gene matches: 3. The CDR3 has 11 residues. CDR1 is SGHKS, CDR2 YYEKEE, per germline (reference sequence). As DNA, the CDR3 is TGTGCCAGCAGCTTAGGGGGCTTGGCTTTCTTT. Residues: CASSLGGLAFF.

This clonotype showed up just a few times. The chain employs TRBV6-2 or TRBV6-3 and TRBJ2-2, with D uncertain. Trimming cost V 3 bases and J 14 bases, with 13 bases left between them. This CDR3 is built from 12 residues. CDR1 MNHEY and CDR2 SVGEGT come from the germline V gene. The CDR3 loop is CASSYPSPVLFF. The CDR3 DNA is TGTGCCAGCAGTTATCCTTCCCCGGTCCTGTTTTTT.

This clonotype was counted between two and nine times. The V gene is TRBV5-1, the J gene TRBJ2-3; D might be TRBD1 or TRBD2, each matching 5 bases. Germline V lookup: CDR1 SGHRS, CDR2 YFSETQ. The CDR3 is 15 amino acids. The V gene lost 6 bases and the J gene lost 0 bases, with 14 bases spanning the gap. The DNA for the CDR3 is TGCGCCAGCAATGAGGGGCAATCGAGCACAGATACGCAGTATTTT. This encodes CASNEGQSSTDTQYF.

V usage is TRBV11-2 and J usage is TRBJ2-7; a possible D gene is TRBD2 (5 bases). From germline, CDR1 is SGHAT and CDR2 FQNNGV. V was cut by 5 bases and J by 10 bases, with 21 bases left in between. The CDR3 is made up of 14 amino acids. CDR3: CASSASGSTGPQYV. DNA for the CDR3: TGTGCCAGCAGCGCCTCGGGGTCTACCGGGCCCCAGTACGTC.

V gene TRBV7-3 combines with J gene TRBJ1-2; TRBD1 matches 8 bases. CDR1 and CDR2 (germline): SGHTA, FQGTGA. This CDR3 region has 14 residues. Unmatched junction bases numbered 5, after V lost 5 bases and J lost 3 bases. The CDR3: CASSARGLDYGYTF. DNA of the CDR3: TGTGCCAGCAGCGCCAGGGGGCTTGACTATGGCTACACCTTC. The full variable domain, in which reference TRBV7-3 and TRBJ1-2 provide the parts outside the CDR3, is GAGVSQTPSNKVTEKGKYVELRCDPISGHTALYWYRQSLGQGPEFLIYFQGTGAADDSGLPNDRFFAVRPEGSVSTLKIQRTERGDSAVYLCASSARGLDYGYTFGSGTRLTVV.

This clonotype was observed many times. The chain carries TRBV7-2 and TRBJ2-7; D remains unclear. Germline lookup yields CDR1 SGHTA and CDR2 FQGNSA. V dropped 5 bases and J dropped 4 bases, with 15 bases sitting between them. This CDR3 contains 14 residues. The CDR3 DNA sequence: TGTGCCAGCAGCCCCCCAGACGGGTCGTACGAGCAGTACTTC. It encodes CASSPPDGSYEQYF.

This clonotype has just a few counts. This CDR3 reads CSVATSGGLEEQFF. CDR3 bases: TGCAGCGTTGCTACTAGCGGGGGGTTAGAGGAGCAGTTCTTC. The chain couples TRBV29-1 to TRBJ2-1; 12 nucleotides match TRBD2. Losses at the gene ends were 4 bases for V and 10 bases for J; bases not matched to a gene: 8. CDR1 SQVTM and CDR2 ANQGSEA come from the germline V gene. The CDR3 consists of 14 residues.

This clonotype was detected a few times. V and J are TRBV12-3 or TRBV12-4 and TRBJ2-7; D may be TRBD1 (6 bases). CDR3 size: 15 residues. The germline V and J ends were trimmed by 3 bases and 4 bases, with 16 bases remaining between them. CDR3 region: CASSFSRGRYYEQYF. The CDR3, as DNA: TGTGCCAGCAGTTTTAGCAGGGGCCGATATTACGAGCAGTACTTC.

This clonotype was detected a few times. V usage is TRBV12-5 and J usage is TRBJ2-1, with D possibly being TRBD1 (5 bases). Germline CDR1 and CDR2: LGHNT and FRNRAP. Trimming removed 0 bases at V and 8 bases at J, with 17 bases between. The CDR3 extends over 16 amino acids. The CDR3 DNA is TGTGCTAGTGGTTTGGTAGACAGCCTGCTAGGTGATGAGCAGTTCTTC. Amino acid sequence: CASGLVDSLLGDEQFF.

The V call is TRBV20-1, the J call TRBJ1-2; 7 nucleotides agree with TRBD1. V lost 7 bases to trimming and J lost 0 bases; unmatched junction nucleotides: 8. The germline V gene has CDR1 DFQATT and CDR2 SNEGSKA (reference sequence). The CDR3 consists of 14 residues. The CDR3 DNA reads as TGCAGTGGCCCGACAGGGCAAACTAACTATGGCTACACCTTC. Translated: CSGPTGQTNYGYTF.

The chain combines TRBV6-1 with TRBJ2-3; TRBD2 agrees at 12 bases. With 3 bases clipped from V and 6 bases from J, the junction kept 7 bases outside the gene matches. Germline V gene data show CDR1 as MNHNS and CDR2 as SASEGT. There are 16 residues in the CDR3. CDR3 loop: CASSDASGGAYDTQYF. The CDR3 region has the DNA TGTGCCAGCAGTGATGCTAGCGGGGGGGCATATGATACGCAGTATTTT.